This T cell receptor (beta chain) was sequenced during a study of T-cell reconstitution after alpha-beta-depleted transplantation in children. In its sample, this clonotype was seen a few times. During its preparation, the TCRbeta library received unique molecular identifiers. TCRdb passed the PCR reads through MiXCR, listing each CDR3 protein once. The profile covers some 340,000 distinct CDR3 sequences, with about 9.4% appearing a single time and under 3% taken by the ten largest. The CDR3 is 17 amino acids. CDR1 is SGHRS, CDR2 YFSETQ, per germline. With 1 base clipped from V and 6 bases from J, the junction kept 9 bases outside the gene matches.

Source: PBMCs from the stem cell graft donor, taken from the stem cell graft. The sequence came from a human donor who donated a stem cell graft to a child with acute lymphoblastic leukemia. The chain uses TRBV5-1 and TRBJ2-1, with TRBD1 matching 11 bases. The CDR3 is CASSLKIRDRGINEQFF. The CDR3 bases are TGCGCCAGCAGCTTGAAAATTCGGGACAGGGGGATCAATGAGCAGTTCTTC.